The rows below give T cell receptor beta chains drawn from one sample of a study of vaccination and CD4 T cells after COVID-19. Each CDR3 protein gets one entry after TCRdb re-called the PCR reads with MiXCR. This table has about 3,500 distinct CDR3 sequences, roughly 32% appearing once. These receptors are not linked to any known antigen. The sample was CD4+ T cells from blood, cultured in vitro. These receptors came from a human donor who had recovered from COVID-19. Both conserved end residues are part of each CDR3. The D gene is left open where the match is weak. Clone sizes are given selectively: once, few, many, or a class where the clone is expanded.

V gene	D gene	clone size	J gene	CDR3 protein	CDR3 DNA
TRBV19	.	.	TRBJ1-6	CASRGRRSYNSPLHF	TGTGCCAGTAGGGGACGGCGCTCCTATAATTCACCCCTCCACTTT
TRBV19	.	.	TRBJ1-1	CASLPGSPMNTEAFF	TGTGCCAGTCTACCGGGGAGTCCTATGAACACTGAAGCTTTCTTT
TRBV3-1	.	.	TRBJ1-1	CASSRERPNTEAFF	TGTGCCAGCAGCCGTGAAAGGCCTAACACTGAAGCTTTCTTT
TRBV27	.	few	TRBJ2-3	CASSRSRGLSTDTQYF	TGTGCCAGCTCCCGGTCTCGCGGGCTCAGCACAGATACGCAGTATTTT
TRBV6-1	.	medium-sized	TRBJ1-3	CASSEVGTIYF	TGTGCCAGCAGTGAGGTTGGCACCATATATTTT
TRBV30	.	medium-sized	TRBJ1-6	CAWRGENNSPLHF	TGTGCCTGGAGAGGGGAAAATAATTCACCCCTCCACTTT
TRBV7-9	TRBD1	.	TRBJ1-2	CASSPGTGRDGYTF	TGTGCCAGCAGCCCCGGGACAGGGAGAGATGGCTACACCTTC
TRBV28	.	.	TRBJ1-2	CASSSSGGTANYGYTF	TGTGCCAGCAGTTCATCCGGAGGTACAGCTAACTATGGCTACACCTTC
TRBV27	TRBD1	.	TRBJ1-1	CASSFSTGMNTEAFF	TGTGCCAGCAGTTTCTCGACAGGGATGAACACTGAAGCTTTCTTT
TRBV7-2	.	.	TRBJ1-4	CASSPYVNEKLFF	TGTGCCAGCAGCCCCTATGTTAATGAAAAACTGTTTTTT
TRBV11-3	TRBD2	.	TRBJ2-1	CASSGREAEQFF	TGTGCCAGCAGCGGCCGGGAGGCAGAGCAGTTCTTC
TRBV6-1	TRBD2	.	TRBJ2-3	CASGRLAGGRGDTQYF	TGTGCCAGCGGAAGACTAGCGGGGGGGCGGGGAGATACGCAGTATTTT
TRBV19	.	.	TRBJ1-2	CASIGQLYGYTF	TGTGCCAGTATTGGACAGCTCTATGGCTACACCTTC
TRBV6-1	TRBD1	few	TRBJ2-5	CASRLQGRETQYF	TGTGCCAGCAGACTACAGGGGCGGGAGACCCAGTACTTC
TRBV11-2	.	.	TRBJ1-4	CASSSGEWEKLFF	TGTGCCAGCAGCTCTGGGGAGTGGGAAAAACTGTTTTTT
TRBV2	.	medium-sized	TRBJ2-7	CASSDQLSSYEQYF	TGTGCCAGCAGTGACCAACTTAGCTCCTACGAGCAGTACTTC
TRBV6-1	.	few	TRBJ2-5	CATRDMETQYF	TGTGCCACCCGGGACATGGAGACCCAGTACTTC
TRBV5-6	TRBD1	few	TRBJ1-4	CASSFGTGNEKLFF	TGTGCCAGCAGCTTCGGGACAGGGAACGAAAAACTGTTTTTT
TRBV11-2	.	.	TRBJ2-5	CASSFGGRLQETQYF	TGTGCCAGCAGCTTTGGGGGGAGGCTCCAAGAGACCCAGTACTTC
TRBV7-6	.	.	TRBJ1-1	CASSLDRQGEAFF	TGTGCCAGCAGCTTAGATCGGCAGGGTGAAGCTTTCTTT
TRBV12-3/TRBV12-4	.	.	TRBJ2-5	CASSPQETQYF	TGTGCCAGCAGCCCTCAAGAGACCCAGTACTTC
TRBV6-1	.	.	TRBJ2-7	CASNHGGRGRYEQYF	TGTGCCAGCAACCACGGTGGCAGGGGACGCTACGAGCAGTACTTC
TRBV4-1	.	.	TRBJ2-5	CASSQDSQGLETQYF	TGCGCCAGCAGCCAAGATAGCCAGGGGTTAGAGACCCAGTACTTC
TRBV18	.	.	TRBJ1-1	CASSPPAGVGVSEAFF	TGTGCCAGCTCACCACCGGCAGGGGTCGGAGTGTCTGAAGCTTTCTTT
TRBV6-1	TRBD2	few	TRBJ2-2	CASRFSGAANTGELFF	TGTGCCAGCAGGTTTAGCGGGGCCGCGAACACCGGGGAGCTGTTTTTT
TRBV15	.	.	TRBJ1-2	CATSMDSRGYGYTF	TGTGCCACCAGCATGGACTCCAGGGGATATGGCTACACCTTC
TRBV27	.	hyperexpanded	TRBJ2-5	CASSLSTGALETQYF	TGTGCCAGCAGTTTATCCACGGGGGCGTTGGAGACCCAGTACTTC
TRBV20-1	.	.	TRBJ2-7	CSARDLVAKVFRDEQYF	TGCAGTGCTAGAGATCTAGTGGCTAAAGTCTTCCGAGACGAGCAGTACTTC
TRBV6-1	.	.	TRBJ1-6	CASSETLSGTPLHF	TGTGCCAGCAGTGAAACTCTAAGCGGTACACCCCTCCACTTT
TRBV7-8	.	.	TRBJ1-6	CASSSPTGSNSPLHF	TGTGCCAGCAGCTCCCCGACAGGATCTAATTCACCCCTCCACTTT
TRBV5-4	.	few	TRBJ2-7	CASSLDFKDEQYF	TGTGCCAGCAGCTTGGACTTTAAGGACGAGCAGTACTTC
TRBV20-1	TRBD2	.	TRBJ2-2	CSARLRGGAGGELFF	TGCAGTGCTAGGCTACGCGGGGGGGCCGGCGGGGAGCTGTTTTTT
TRBV6-1	TRBD1	medium-sized	TRBJ1-6	CASSTTGASPLHF	TGTGCCAGCAGTACGACAGGGGCTTCACCCCTCCACTTT
TRBV2	TRBD1	few	TRBJ2-1	CASSAGTAYNEQFF	TGTGCCAGCAGTGCTGGGACAGCCTACAATGAGCAGTTCTTC
TRBV9	.	.	TRBJ2-3	CASSFGTVSTDTQYF	TGTGCCAGCAGCTTTGGGACGGTTAGCACAGATACGCAGTATTTT
TRBV10-1	TRBD1	.	TRBJ1-2	CASSEFSGTGGSANYGYTF	TGCGCCAGCAGTGAGTTTTCCGGGACAGGGGGTTCGGCTAACTATGGCTACACCTTC